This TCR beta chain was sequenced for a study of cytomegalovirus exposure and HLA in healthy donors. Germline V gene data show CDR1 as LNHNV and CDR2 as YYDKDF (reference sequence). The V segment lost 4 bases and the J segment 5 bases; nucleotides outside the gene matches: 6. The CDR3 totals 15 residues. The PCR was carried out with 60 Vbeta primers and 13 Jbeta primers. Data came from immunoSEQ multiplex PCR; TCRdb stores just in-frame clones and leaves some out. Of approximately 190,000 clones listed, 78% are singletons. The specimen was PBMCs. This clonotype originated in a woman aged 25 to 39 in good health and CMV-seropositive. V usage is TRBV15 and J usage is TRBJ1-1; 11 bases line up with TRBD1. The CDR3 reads CATSKAGQGVTEAFF. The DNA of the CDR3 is TGTGCCACCAGCAAAGCGGGACAGGGGGTGACTGAAGCTTTCTTT.